What follows are 26 T cell receptor beta chains derived from one specimen sequenced in a study of cytomegalovirus exposure and HLA in healthy donors. The PCR ran on 60 Vbeta and 13 Jbeta primers. Sequenced by immunoSEQ multiplex PCR; TCRdb stores in-frame clones only, minus some. Its clone listing holds some 76,000 clones. The source material was PBMCs. Source of these receptors: a boy aged 10-17 years in good health and CMV-seronegative.

The chain joins TRBV9 to TRBJ2-3; possible D gene TRBD2, 5 bases. The CDR3 runs 16 residues. In germline, CDR1 is SGDLS, CDR2 YYNGEE. V lost 0 bases to trimming and J lost 0 bases, with 11 bases between them. Written as DNA, the CDR3 is TGTGCCAGCAGCGTAGCTACGCTAGCTAGCACAGATACGCAGTATTTT. Residues: CASSVATLASTDTQYF.

The chain employs TRBV5-1 and TRBJ1-1; the D gene is possibly TRBD1 (5 bases). V dropped 4 bases and J dropped 5 bases, with 15 bases sitting between them. Germline V CDR1 and CDR2: SGHRS, YFSETQ. There are 14 residues in the CDR3. The DNA for the CDR3 is TGCGCCAGCAGCCCCTTGGTGCAGGGTACTGAAGCTTTCTTT. Protein product: CASSPLVQGTEAFF.

The chain links TRBV30 to TRBJ1-2; D ambiguous. Trimming shortened V by 3 bases and J by 5 bases, and 10 bases separated the two germline ends. CDR1 is GTSNPN, CDR2 SVGIG, per germline (reference sequence). The CDR3 length is 12 residues. The CDR3 spells CAWRKGGYGYTF. The CDR3 bases are TGTGCCTGGAGAAAGGGCGGGTATGGCTACACCTTC.

V gene TRBV4-3 combines with J gene TRBJ2-6; D gene ambiguous. CDR3 length: 16 residues. The germline V gene has CDR1 LGHNA and CDR2 YSLEER. Trimming shortened V by 0 bases and J by 2 bases, and 8 bases separated the two germline ends. CDR3 sequence reads: CASSQDRGAGANVLTF. CDR3 nucleotides: TGCGCCAGCAGCCAAGATCGCGGCGCTGGGGCCAACGTCCTGACTTTC.

This sequence joins TRBV9 and TRBJ1-2, with 7 bases matching TRBD1. Germline lookup yields CDR1 SGDLS and CDR2 YYNGEE. The ends lost 3 bases at V and 4 bases at J; junction bases unmatched: 12. This CDR3 is 16 amino acids long. CDR3 DNA: TGTGCCAGCAGCGCGCCAACCCCGGGACAGCTCTATGGCTACACCTTC. Translating gives CASSAPTPGQLYGYTF. Combining the CDR3 with reference TRBV9 and TRBJ1-2 gives the whole variable domain DSGVTQTPKHLITATGQRVTLRCSPRSGDLSVYWYQQSLDQGLQFLIQYYNGEERAKGNILERFSAQQFPDLHSELNLSSLELGDSALYFCASSAPTPGQLYGYTFGSGTRLTVV.

J is TRBJ2-1 and V is TRBV18; 7 bases align to TRBD2. The CDR3 is 14 residues long. V shed 5 bases, J shed 3 bases, and the junction held 4 bases outside the gene matches. CDR1 and CDR2 (germline): KGHSH, LQKENI. The CDR3 DNA sequence: TGTGCCAGCTCAACTCGGACTAGCTACAATGAGCAGTTCTTC. It translates to CASSTRTSYNEQFF.

This chain joins TRBV15 and TRBJ1-2; 8 bases match TRBD1. The CDR3 extends over 13 amino acids. Germline CDR1 reads LNHNV; CDR2 reads YYDKDF (reference sequence). Trimming cost V 1 base and J 8 bases; bases outside gene matches: 3. The DNA for the CDR3 is TGTGCCACCAGCAGAGCGACAGGGGCAGGCTACACCTTC. Translation gives CATSRATGAGYTF.

The J gene is TRBJ2-3, the V gene TRBV7-3; D gene unclear. The CDR3 totals 14 residues. Germline V gene data show CDR1 as SGHTA and CDR2 as FQGTGA. V gave up 5 bases and J gave up 8 bases, with 17 bases separating them. The CDR3, as DNA: TGTGCCAGCAGCCAAGAAAGTACGGTACCTACGCAGTATTTT. Protein: CASSQESTVPTQYF.

The V and J genes are TRBV30 and TRBJ1-1, with unresolved D. The CDR3 covers 12 residues. Germline CDR1 GTSNPN, CDR2 SVGIG (reference sequence). Between the trimmed V and J ends, which lost 0 bases and 7 bases, there was a span of 9 bases. The CDR3 protein is CAWSVSVNEAFF. The CDR3 DNA sequence: TGTGCCTGGAGTGTGTCAGTAAATGAAGCTTTCTTT. The full variable domain, in which reference TRBV30 and TRBJ1-1 provide the parts outside the CDR3, is SQTIHQWPATLVQPVGSPLSLECTVEGTSNPNLYWYRQAAGRGLQLLFYSVGIGQISSEVPQNLSASRPQDRQFILSSKKLLLSDSGFYLCAWSVSVNEAFFGQGTRLTVV.

V is TRBV11-2 and J is TRBJ1-1; no firm D call. Trimming pared 5 bases from V and 4 bases from J, leaving 17 bases between. The CDR3 contains 15 residues. Per germline, CDR1 SGHAT and CDR2 FQNNGV. CDR3 sequence reads: CASSPDRGGLTEAFF. The CDR3 coding sequence is TGTGCCAGCAGCCCCGACCGTGGTGGACTCACTGAAGCTTTCTTT.

The chain employs TRBV25-1 and TRBJ1-1; D possibly corresponds to TRBD1 (5 bases). The V gene lost 6 bases and the J gene lost 2 bases, with 10 bases spanning the gap. This CDR3 is 13 amino acids long. Per germline, CDR1 MGHDK and CDR2 SYGVNS. Written as DNA, the CDR3 is TGTGCCAGCAGCGGGGGTTCTAACACTGAAGCTTTCTTT. It specifies CASSGGSNTEAFF.

The chain has TRBV2 and TRBJ2-7; D is possibly TRBD1 (5 bases). CDR3 length: 16 amino acids. V dropped 6 bases and J dropped 2 bases, with 20 bases sitting between them. CDR1 and CDR2 from the germline V gene are SNHLY and FYNNEI. The CDR3 nucleotides are TGTGCCAGCAGAAGGGGATTGGTGGACGGAGCCTACGAGCAGTACTTC. The encoded protein is CASRRGLVDGAYEQYF. Using reference TRBV2 and TRBJ2-7 for the parts outside the CDR3, the full variable domain is EPEVTQTPSHQVTQMGQEVILRCVPISNHLYFYWYRQILGQKVEFLVSFYNNEISEKSEIFDDQFSVERPDGSNFTLKIRSTKLEDSAMYFCASRRGLVDGAYEQYFGPGTRLTVT.

The CDR3 loop is CASSGPSGSAYEQYF. The CDR3 DNA sequence: TGTGCCAGCAGTGGGCCTAGCGGGAGCGCCTACGAGCAGTACTTC. This rearrangement joins TRBV25-1 to TRBJ2-7; 10 bases are shared with TRBD2. Losses at the gene ends were 4 bases for V and 2 bases for J; bases not matched to a gene: 5. The CDR3 loop spans 15 amino acids. The germline gives CDR1 MGHDK, CDR2 SYGVNS.

Details on this clone: An end of the junction differs from the germline gene, which may be a read error. V gene TRBV10-1 combines with J gene TRBJ2-5; D remains ambiguous. The germline V gene has CDR1 WNHNN and CDR2 SYGVQD (reference sequence). The CDR3 contains 11 residues. The chain's CDR3 is CARSDRETQYF. The CDR3 DNA reads TGCGCCAGAAGTGATAGAGAGACCCAGTACTTC.

The V gene is TRBV9, the J gene TRBJ2-1; TRBD2 matches 9 bases. Germline V gene sequence: CDR1 SGDLS, CDR2 YYNGEE. The CDR3 runs to 17 residues. Losses at the gene ends were 0 bases for V and 9 bases for J; bases not matched to a gene: 13. DNA for the CDR3: TGTGCCAGCAGCGTAGTAAGCGGGGGGTTCGACGGGAGTGAGCAGTTCTTC. It codes for CASSVVSGGFDGSEQFF.

The chain employs TRBV11-2 and TRBJ1-4, with D possibly being TRBD1 (5 bases). The CDR3 is 14 amino acids. Germline CDR1 reads SGHAT; CDR2 reads FQNNGV. V lost 4 bases and J lost 8, with 14 bases in between. The CDR3 nucleotides read TGTGCCAGCAGCTATGACAGAATCGGGGAAAAACTGTTTTTT. Amino acid sequence: CASSYDRIGEKLFF.

V is TRBV6-4 and J is TRBJ2-3; D perhaps matches TRBD1 (6 bases). Looked up from germline, CDR1 is MRHNA and CDR2 is SNTAGT. The V and J ends lost 10 bases and 4 bases respectively, with 21 bases between them. The CDR3 totals 15 residues. The CDR3 bases are TGTGCCACTACAGGGACAAAGAAAACCCCAGATACGCAGTATTTT. It is translated as CATTGTKKTPDTQYF.

V and J are TRBV29-1 and TRBJ2-5, with TRBD2 as a possible D gene (5 bases). TRBJ2-7 matches the DNA end more closely, so the J call is doubtful. The CDR3 loop spans 11 amino acids. Germline CDR1 is SQVTM and CDR2 is ANQGSEA. The CDR3 coding sequence is TGCAGCGTTGGGGAGTCCTACGAGCAGTACTTC. Protein sequence: CSVGESYEQYF.

This chain joins TRBV20-1 and TRBJ2-7; the D gene is possibly TRBD2 (6 bases). The V end lost 3 bases, the J end lost 5 bases, and 8 bases lay between the germline ends. Germline CDR1 DFQATT, CDR2 SNEGSKA (reference sequence). CDR3 length equals 11 residues. CDR3 DNA sequence: TGCAGTGCTAGTAAGCGGGACGAGCAGTACTTC. Its protein is CSASKRDEQYF.

The rearrangement uses TRBV2 and TRBJ1-5; D is unclear. Germline V gene data show CDR1 as SNHLY and CDR2 as FYNNEI. Trimming took 6 bases from V and 0 from J, leaving 12 bases between them. The CDR3 is 15 amino acids. Here the CDR3 DNA reads TGTGCCAGCAGGGCACAGTGGGCTAGCAATCAGCCCCAGCATTTT. It specifies CASRAQWASNQPQHF.

The rearrangement links TRBV10-1 to TRBJ1-2; possibly TRBD1 for D (6 bases). The CDR3 runs 13 residues. Trimming took off 8 bases at V and 13 bases at J, with 23 bases between the two ends. Germline CDR1 WNHNN, CDR2 SYGVQD (reference sequence). The CDR3: CASSPGGQSLPTF. The CDR3 region has the DNA TGCGCCAGCTCTCCCGGGGGGCAATCCCTACCCACCTTC.

CDR3 sequence: CASSQGSLGGYEQYF. CDR3 sequence (DNA): TGCGCCAGCAGCCAAGGCTCGCTAGGAGGTTACGAGCAGTACTTC. The V gene is TRBV4-1, the J gene TRBJ2-7; weak D call: TRBD2 (5 bases). With 1 base removed from V and 4 bases from J, the gap between germline ends came to 14 bases. CDR3 length: 15 amino acids. CDR1 and CDR2 (germline): MGHRA, YSYEKL.

This rearrangement joins TRBV18 to TRBJ2-1, with TRBD2 as a possible D gene (6 bases). V was cut by 6 bases and J by 7 bases, with 19 bases left in between. The germline V gene encodes CDR1 KGHSH and CDR2 LQKENI. This CDR3 region has 15 residues. The CDR3 loop is CASSQMEGDGNEQFF. The CDR3 coding sequence is TGTGCCAGCTCGCAAATGGAGGGAGACGGGAATGAGCAGTTCTTC.

The chain is built from TRBV30 and TRBJ2-1; 7 nucleotides match TRBD2. V lost 0 bases to trimming and J lost 0 bases; unmatched junction nucleotides: 5. Germline V gives CDR1 GTSNPN, CDR2 SVGIG (reference sequence). There are 16 residues in the CDR3. DNA for the CDR3: TGTGCCTGGAGTGTACGACTAGCCAGCTCCTACAATGAGCAGTTCTTC. It is translated as CAWSVRLASSYNEQFF. Looking up the rest from reference TRBV30 and TRBJ2-1 gives the full variable domain: SQTIHQWPATLVQPVGSPLSLECTVEGTSNPNLYWYRQAAGRGLQLLFYSVGIGQISSEVPQNLSASRPQDRQFILSSKKLLLSDSGFYLCAWSVRLASSYNEQFFGPGTRLTVL.

The chain couples TRBV15 to TRBJ2-3, with unresolved D. Per germline, CDR1 LNHNV and CDR2 YYDKDF (reference sequence). The CDR3 is 14 amino acids. V was pared by 0 bases and J by 1 base, with 5 bases between. CDR3: CATSRDIGTDTQYF. CDR3 DNA: TGTGCCACCAGCAGAGATATAGGCACAGATACGCAGTATTTT.

V and J are TRBV4-1 and TRBJ1-1, with D possibly TRBD1 on 5 matching bases. V shed 2 bases and J shed 0 bases, with 13 bases lying between them. Germline CDR1 reads MGHRA; CDR2 reads YSYEKL. The CDR3 is 16 residues long. The CDR3 DNA reads as TGCGCCAGCAGCCAACAGGACGGGGGAGTGAACACTGAAGCTTTCTTT. Protein product: CASSQQDGGVNTEAFF.